The 25 T cell receptor beta chains presented below share a single source sample, sequenced in a study of T cells in women clearing cervical HPV infection. The method was immunoSEQ multiplex PCR; TCRdb's version includes in-frame clones alone and lacks a portion of them. Its clone listing holds under 50,000 clones. Sequenced sample: blood buffy coat. These TCRs come from a woman aged 18 to 69 with a cervical HPV16 infection that either progressed to CIN3+ or cleared (not recorded which).

In regard to this clone: Read sequence stops 3 residues before the CDR3 end, and the germline J gene provides the missing end. The gene calls are TRBV5-1 and TRBJ2-2; D is ambiguous. This CDR3 is built from 13 residues. The V and J ends lost 1 base and 5 bases respectively, with 6 bases between them. Germline-derived CDR1 and CDR2 are SGHRS and YFSETQ. CDR3 region: CASSLYVTGELFF. The sequenced part of the CDR3 DNA is TGCGCCAGCAGCTTGTATGTGACCGGGGAG.

As regards this clone: The read comes to an end 3 residues before the CDR3 does, leaving the germline J gene to fill in the end. V is TRBV19 and J is TRBJ1-5; perhaps TRBD1 as D (5 bases). This CDR3 spans 14 amino acids. From germline, CDR1 is LNHDA and CDR2 SQIVND (reference sequence). The germline V and J ends were trimmed by 8 bases and 3 bases, with 14 bases remaining between them. Here the CDR3 reads CASQQGTDNQPQHF. The part of the CDR3 DNA that was read is TGTGCCAGTCAGCAGGGAACCGACAATCAGCCC.

Comments on this clone: The read falls 3 residues short of the CDR3 end, and the missing part is taken from the germline J gene. The chain recombines TRBV20-1 with TRBJ1-6; 7 positions match TRBD1. CDR1 and CDR2 from the germline V gene are DFQATT and SNEGSKA (reference sequence). The ends lost 6 bases at V and 0 bases at J; junction bases unmatched: 8. This CDR3 has 16 amino acids. The CDR3 reads CSAPTGESSYNSPLHF. The DNA read from the CDR3 is TGCAGTGCGCCTACAGGGGAAAGCTCCTATAATTCACCC.

On this clone itself: The read ends 3 residues early relative to the CDR3; the germline J gene fills the gap. The chain employs TRBV19 and TRBJ2-7; 8 bases map to TRBD2. The CDR3 has 14 residues. V gave up 5 bases and J gave up 4 bases; unmatched junction bases: 7. Germline V gene lookup returns CDR1 LNHDA and CDR2 SQIVND (reference sequence). The CDR3 bases that were read are TGTGCCAGTAGTCTGGCCGGGGGGGAATACGAG. This encodes CASSLAGGEYE. The full CDR3 reads CASSLAGGEYEQYF.

With regard to this clone: Read sequence stops 3 residues before the CDR3 end, and the germline J gene provides the missing end. V is TRBV6-1 and J is TRBJ1-2; no clear D. The CDR3 runs to 14 residues. The germline V gene encodes CDR1 MNHNS and CDR2 SASEGT. V lost 4 bases and J 2 bases, leaving 11 bases between the germline ends. The CDR3 bases that were read are TGTGCCAGCAGTGTTAGCTCGGGGAACTATGGC. Translation: CASSVSSGNYG. The whole CDR3 sequence reads CASSVSSGNYGYTF.

Comment on this clone: The read halts 3 residues ahead of the CDR3 end, with the missing end drawn from the germline J gene. J is TRBJ1-2 and V is TRBV5-6; D may be TRBD1 (5 bases). V gave up 2 bases and J gave up 1 base, with 9 bases separating them. Germline lookup yields CDR1 SGHDT and CDR2 YYEEEE. The CDR3 is 14 residues long. This CDR3 reads CASSLTGYNYGYTF. Partial CDR3 DNA: TGTGCCAGCAGCTTAACAGGTTATAACTATGGC.

Here the CDR3 reads CASSELLVGLAIIQDTQYF. The DNA read from the CDR3 is TGTGCCAGCAGTGAACTCCTAGTGGGACTAGCCATAATACAAGATACG. The chain couples TRBV2 to TRBJ2-3; 9 nucleotides align to TRBD2. The CDR3 end falls 3 residues outside the read, so it is completed with the germline J gene. The CDR3 totals 19 residues. Unmatched junction bases numbered 17, after V lost 2 bases and J lost 5 bases. Germline CDR1 is SNHLY and CDR2 is FYNNEI.

About this clone: Coverage ceases 3 residues before the CDR3 finishes, and the germline J gene fills in the end. The chain couples TRBV14 to TRBJ2-1, with 9 positions matching TRBD1. The germline gives CDR1 SGHDN, CDR2 FVKESK. The CDR3 loop spans 16 amino acids. Germline trimming cut 6 bases from V and 6 bases from J; bases unmatched to any gene: 12. The part of the CDR3 DNA that was read is TGTGCCAGCAGTCGTATAGGGACAGGGATGGCCAATGAG. It codes for CASSRIGTGMANE. The entire CDR3 reads CASSRIGTGMANEQFF. Combining the CDR3 with reference TRBV14 and TRBJ2-1 gives the whole variable domain EAGVTQFPSHSVIEKGQTVTLRCDPISGHDNLYWYRRVMGKEIKFLLHFVKESKQDESGMPNNRFLAERTGGTYSTLKVQPAELEDSGVYFCASSRIGTGMANEQFFGPGTRLTVL.

Concerning this clone itself: The read ends 3 residues before the CDR3 terminus; that terminus is restored from the germline J gene. This chain uses TRBV11-2 with TRBJ2-1, with a weak D call TRBD2 (6 bases). Germline V gene lookup returns CDR1 SGHAT and CDR2 FQNNGV. The germline V and J ends were trimmed by 1 base and 4 bases, with 11 bases remaining between them. This CDR3 comprises 15 residues. CDR3 DNA, as far as it was read: TGTGCCAGCAGCTTAGGTTGGACTACGTACAATGAG. Translating it yields CASSLGWTTYNE. The complete CDR3 reads CASSLGWTTYNEQFF.

A note on this clone: The read finishes 3 residues shy of the CDR3 end, and the germline J gene is used to complete it. The V and J genes are TRBV7-3 and TRBJ2-5; TRBD2 agrees at 9 bases. Trimming cost V 4 bases and J 5 bases; bases outside gene matches: 8. The germline V gene has CDR1 SGHTA and CDR2 FQGTGA. The CDR3 is 15 amino acids. The CDR3 here is CASSSAGLAGETQYF. Incomplete CDR3 DNA: TGTGCCAGCAGCTCCGCGGGACTAGCCGGGGAGACC.

Details on this clone: The read ends 3 residues before the CDR3 terminus; that terminus is restored from the germline J gene. This chain connects TRBV20-1 to TRBJ2-7; unclear D gene. Trimming pared 4 bases from V and 3 bases from J, leaving 16 bases between. The CDR3 extends over 14 amino acids. The germline CDR1 and CDR2 sequences are DFQATT and SNEGSKA (reference sequence). The CDR3: CSAKPTGVSYEQYF. The DNA read from the CDR3 is TGCAGTGCTAAACCTACTGGTGTAAGCTACGAG.

As regards this clone: The read terminates 3 residues ahead of where the CDR3 ends, so the germline J gene completes it. The V call is TRBV2, the J call TRBJ2-7, with 7 bases matching TRBD2. This CDR3 comprises 15 residues. V lost 2 bases to trimming and J lost 1 base; unmatched junction nucleotides: 5. From germline, CDR1 is SNHLY and CDR2 FYNNEI. The CDR3 loop reads CASSENAGVSYEQYF. Incomplete CDR3 DNA: TGTGCCAGCAGTGAAAACGCGGGGGTGTCCTACGAG.

In regard to this clone: The read ends 3 residues early relative to the CDR3; the germline J gene fills the gap. The V gene is TRBV7-6, the J gene TRBJ2-3; 8 nucleotides align to TRBD2. The V and J ends lost 7 bases and 5 bases, in that order; junction bases with no gene match: 8. The CDR3 length is 14 residues. Germline values: CDR1 SGHVS, CDR2 FNYEAQ. The covered CDR3 bases are TGTGCCAGCACACGGGGGGCGGGAGGAGATACG. This sequence encodes CASTRGAGGDT. The full CDR3 sequence reads CASTRGAGGDTQYF.

As for this clone: From the germline J gene comes the end of the CDR3, since the read stops 3 residues before it. The V call is TRBV13, the J call TRBJ1-1; a possible D gene is TRBD1 (5 bases). The germline V and J ends were trimmed by 5 bases and 3 bases, with 13 bases remaining between them. CDR1 and CDR2 (germline): PRHDT, FYEKMQ (reference sequence). The CDR3 is 14 residues long. Incomplete CDR3 DNA: TGTGCCAGCAGCCCCTTGACAGAATACACTGAA. Amino acid sequence: CASSPLTEYTE. The full CDR3 is CASSPLTEYTEAFF.

On this clone itself: The CDR3 extends 3 residues past the end of the read, so its final part is completed from the germline J gene. The genes are TRBV5-6 and TRBJ1-2; D may be TRBD1 (5 bases). CDR1 and CDR2 from the germline V gene are SGHDT and YYEEEE. The V gene lost 1 base and the J gene lost 4 bases, with 14 bases spanning the gap. The CDR3 loop spans 15 amino acids. The chain's CDR3 is CASSLSAGRSYGYTF. The CDR3 DNA, read in part, is TGTGCCAGCAGCTTGTCCGCAGGGCGAAGCTATGGC.

Comment on this clone: Read sequence stops 3 residues before the CDR3 end, and the germline J gene provides the missing end. V gene TRBV7-9 combines with J gene TRBJ1-1; D remains ambiguous. Germline CDR1 and CDR2: SEHNR and FQNEAQ (reference sequence). The CDR3 sequence is 14 residues long. Trimming shortened V by 5 bases and J by 1 base, and 11 bases separated the two germline ends. The DNA read from the CDR3 is TGTGCCAGCAGCCGAACCCAGAGGAACACTGAA. Translating it yields CASSRTQRNTE. From start to end, the CDR3 is CASSRTQRNTEAFF. The complete variable domain, with remaining parts taken from reference TRBV7-9 and TRBJ1-1, reads DTGVSQNPRHKITKRGQNVTFRCDPISEHNRLYWYRQTLGQGPEFLTYFQNEAQLEKSRLLSDRFSAERPKGSFSTLEIQRTEQGDSAMYLCASSRTQRNTEAFFGQGTRLTVV.

CDR3 sequence: CASSQQGEDYGYTF. CDR3 bases read: TGCGCCAGCAGCCAACAGGGGGAAGACTATGGC. The V and J genes are TRBV5-1 and TRBJ1-2, with TRBD1 identical over 8 bases. The CDR3 end is not reached by the read, which stops 3 residues before it; the germline J gene fills it in. Germline lookup yields CDR1 SGHRS and CDR2 YFSETQ. This CDR3 spans 14 amino acids. The V gene end was trimmed by 4 bases and the J gene end by 3 bases; junction bases not matched to a gene: 5.

On this clone: The read comes to an end 3 residues before the CDR3 does, leaving the germline J gene to fill in the end. The chain is built from TRBV5-1 and TRBJ2-1; maybe TRBD2 (5 bases). The CDR3 length is 15 residues. The ends were cut back, 0 bases at V and 6 bases at J, with 13 bases in the middle. Germline loops: CDR1 SGHRS, CDR2 YFSETQ. The sequenced CDR3 bases are TGCGCCAGCAGCTTGGAACGGGGTACGGTCAATGAG. It codes for CASSLERGTVNE. The full CDR3 sequence reads CASSLERGTVNEQFF.

A word on this clone: The sequenced fragment ends 3 residues before the CDR3 boundary, so the rest is inferred from the germline J gene. The V gene is TRBV10-3, the J gene TRBJ2-7; D gene ambiguous. The germline V gene encodes CDR1 ENHRY and CDR2 SYGVKD. V lost 4 bases to trimming and J lost 2 bases, with 9 bases between them. The CDR3 totals 13 residues. The CDR3 bases that were read are TGTGCCATCAGTGGTAGTCTGACCTACGAG. It specifies CAISGSLTYE. From start to end, the CDR3 is CAISGSLTYEQYF.

To note about this clone: The CDR3 goes on 3 residues after the read ends, and that part is filled in from the germline J gene. The chain recombines TRBV5-1 with TRBJ2-7; unclear D gene. The CDR3 has 15 residues. V gave up 0 bases and J gave up 1 base, with 11 bases separating them. CDR1 is SGHRS and CDR2 is YFSETQ in the germline V gene. CDR3 sequence: CASSLGSPTSYEQYF. The CDR3 DNA, read in part, is TGCGCCAGCAGCTTGGGGTCACCTACTTCCTACGAG.

On this clone itself: The read stops 3 residues short of the end of the CDR3; the missing end is completed from the germline J gene. The gene calls are TRBV19 and TRBJ1-1, with 7 bases matching TRBD1. The CDR3 consists of 15 residues. Germline V CDR1 and CDR2: LNHDA, SQIVND (reference sequence). V trimming: 3 bases; J trimming: 2 bases; junction bases outside the gene matches: 6. Partial CDR3 DNA: TGTGCCAGTAGTATGGGCAGGGGGTATAACACTGAA. Protein product: CASSMGRGYNTE. The full CDR3 sequence reads CASSMGRGYNTEAFF.

As regards this clone: The CDR3 extends 3 residues past the end of the read, so its final part is completed from the germline J gene. The chain is built from TRBV6-2 or TRBV6-3 and TRBJ2-3; 10 bases are shared with TRBD2. The germline V gene encodes CDR1 MNHEY and CDR2 SVGEGT. The CDR3 loop spans 14 amino acids. The junction had 1 base not matched to a gene; V was cut back by 6 bases and J by 1 base. The sequenced CDR3 bases are TGTGCCAGCAGAACTAGCGGGGGCACAGATACG. Residues: CASRTSGGTDT. Given in full, the CDR3 is CASRTSGGTDTQYF.

A word on this clone: The CDR3 is cut off 3 residues early in the read; its end comes from the germline J gene. The J gene is TRBJ2-1, the V gene TRBV20-1, with 11 positions matching TRBD2. The CDR3 covers 16 residues. Germline-derived CDR1 and CDR2 are DFQATT and SNEGSKA (reference sequence). Trimming took 7 bases from V and 5 from J; bases not matched to a gene: 13. The sequenced part of the CDR3 DNA is TGCAGTGGGAGGGGTGGTAGTAGCGGGGGGGACAATGAG. This codes for CSGRGGSSGGDNE. The full CDR3 protein reads CSGRGGSSGGDNEQFF.

Details on this clone: The read gets to within 3 residues of the CDR3 end, and the germline J gene fills in the rest. This sequence joins TRBV4-1 and TRBJ2-3; D is undetermined. Germline lookup yields CDR1 MGHRA and CDR2 YSYEKL. The CDR3 sequence is 12 residues long. V was trimmed by 0 bases and J by 7 bases, leaving 5 bases between them. CDR3 sequence reads: CASSQDLNTQYF. The CDR3 DNA, read in part, is TGCGCCAGCAGCCAAGATCTAAATACG.

To note about this clone: The read ends 3 residues early relative to the CDR3; the germline J gene fills the gap. V is TRBV10-3 and J is TRBJ1-5; tentatively, D is TRBD1 (5 bases). The germline gives CDR1 ENHRY, CDR2 SYGVKD. The CDR3 totals 16 residues. Trimming cost V 0 bases and J 1 base, with 10 bases left between them. The sequenced CDR3 bases are TGTGCCATCAGTGAGTCGAGGGGCCCGAGCAATCAGCCC. Protein sequence: CAISESRGPSNQP. The CDR3, in full, reads CAISESRGPSNQPQHF.